This T cell receptor (beta chain) was identified during a study of blood T cells in healthy people across ages. Collection of roughly 9.6 milliliters of peripheral blood was performed for each donor. RNA extraction gave at least 5 micrograms of total RNA per sample. This CDR3 is built from 14 residues. V gave up 5 bases and J gave up 3 bases; unmatched junction bases: 4. This clonotype was found many times. Then a second PCR, running roughly 7 to 11 cycles, was carried out with a sample-barcoded 5' primer and a J-beta primer mix. TCRdb passed the 5' RACE reads through MiXCR, listing each CDR3 protein once. This table has approximately 700,000 distinct CDR3 sequences, about 32% appearing once.

The receptor's source is a woman of 80 years or more in good health. J is TRBJ2-5 and V is TRBV12-3 or TRBV12-4; 9 positions agree with TRBD1. The sequencing input was blood. The DNA for the CDR3 is TGTGCCAGCAGTCTGGGGACAGGGAAAGAGACCCAGTACTTC. Its protein is CASSLGTGKETQYF.